Listed below are T cell receptor beta chains from one sample, sequenced in a study of shared clonotypes between healthy human individuals. Generated by immunoSEQ multiplex PCR, the TCRdb table keeps only in-frame clones and is missing some. The sample carries 450,000 to 500,000 clones, 81% recorded once. Input material: PBMCs. All receptors derive from a woman between 40 and 55 years old in good health. Some clones in this sample may be carry-over from other donors' samples. Each CDR3 is given with its conserved first and last residue. Fields, in order: CDR3 length, D gene, clone size, V gene, J gene, CDR3 DNA, CDR3 protein. D genes are given only for firm matches. Size is omitted from some rows. Given values are once, few, many or a class for expanded clones.

length: 16
D: TRBD1
size: .
V: TRBV5-1
J: TRBJ2-1
DNA: TGCGCCAGCAGTCCAAGGCCGGGACAGGTTTACAATGAGCAGTTCTTC
CDR3: CASSPRPGQVYNEQFF

length: 16
D: .
size: .
V: TRBV5-4
J: TRBJ2-1
DNA: TGTGCCAGCAGCTTATCCTACTATGGGATGTACAATGAGCAGTTCTTC
CDR3: CASSLSYYGMYNEQFF

length: 15
D: .
size: .
V: TRBV5-1
J: TRBJ2-1
DNA: TGCGCCAGCAGCTTGGACTCACCGGAAAACAATGAGCAGTTCTTC
CDR3: CASSLDSPENNEQFF

length: 19
D: TRBD2
size: once
V: TRBV4-1
J: TRBJ2-2
DNA: TGCGCCAGCAGCCACGAGACGGCTAGCGGGAGGGCGGGCACCGGGGAGCTGTTTTTT
CDR3: CASSHETASGRAGTGELFF

length: 13
D: .
size: .
V: TRBV6-1
J: TRBJ1-1
DNA: TGTGCCAGCAGTGAAATAGGCGCCACTGAAGCTTTCTTT
CDR3: CASSEIGATEAFF

length: 15
D: TRBD1
size: few
V: TRBV18
J: TRBJ1-1
DNA: TGTGCCAGCTCACCACAGGGGGCGAGGAATACTGAAGCTTTCTTT
CDR3: CASSPQGARNTEAFF

length: 17
D: TRBD1
size: .
V: TRBV28
J: TRBJ2-6
DNA: TGTGCCAGCAGTTTATTGGGACAGAGGTCTGGGGCCAACGTCCTGACTTTC
CDR3: CASSLLGQRSGANVLTF

length: 15
D: .
size: .
V: TRBV7-9
J: TRBJ1-2
DNA: TGTGCCAGCAGCTTAGAGGGACGGGGGATGGAGGGCTACACCTTC
CDR3: CASSLEGRGMEGYTF

length: 11
D: .
size: .
V: TRBV18
J: TRBJ1-1
DNA: TGTGCCAGCTCAAGAGACAGTGAAGCTTTCTTT
CDR3: CASSRDSEAFF

length: 16
D: .
size: once
V: TRBV7-2
J: TRBJ2-3
DNA: TGTGCCAGCAGCTTAGCGGGATCTAGCGTCCCAGATACGCAGTATTTT
CDR3: CASSLAGSSVPDTQYF

length: 13
D: .
size: once
V: TRBV5-6
J: TRBJ1-2
DNA: TGTGCCAGCAGCTTGGTCAGTGCAGGTGGCTACACCTTC
CDR3: CASSLVSAGGYTF

length: 13
D: .
size: .
V: TRBV7-7
J: TRBJ2-7
DNA: TGTGCTAGCAGCTTAGATTGGGTTGGCGAGCAGTACTTC
CDR3: CASSLDWVGEQYF

length: 13
D: TRBD2
size: .
V: TRBV18
J: TRBJ2-7
DNA: TGTGCCAGCTCAACGACTAGCGGGAACGAGCAGTACTTC
CDR3: CASSTTSGNEQYF

length: 15
D: .
size: .
V: TRBV28
J: TRBJ2-3
DNA: TGTGCCAGCAGGGGGGATCTACCTAGCACAGATACGCAGTATTTT
CDR3: CASRGDLPSTDTQYF

length: 16
D: TRBD2
size: .
V: TRBV7-3
J: TRBJ2-1
DNA: TGTGCCAGCAGCCAGGGACCGGGACTAGCGAACAATGAGCAGTTCTTC
CDR3: CASSQGPGLANNEQFF

length: 14
D: .
size: .
V: TRBV14
J: TRBJ2-3
DNA: TGTGCCAGCAGTCGTAGACAGGCGGGGGATACGCAGTATTTT
CDR3: CASSRRQAGDTQYF

length: 16
D: TRBD1
size: .
V: TRBV7-9
J: TRBJ2-7
DNA: TGTGCCAGCAGCGACAAATTCCGGACAGGCGACTACGAGCAGTACTTC
CDR3: CASSDKFRTGDYEQYF

length: 13
D: .
size: .
V: TRBV10-3
J: TRBJ1-2
DNA: TGTGCCATCAAACAGGGATCTGGCTATGGCTACACCTTC
CDR3: CAIKQGSGYGYTF

length: 15
D: .
size: once
V: TRBV11-2
J: TRBJ1-1
DNA: TGTGCCAGCAGCTTAGTTGGGGGAGCGAACACTGAAGCTTTCTTT
CDR3: CASSLVGGANTEAFF

length: 15
D: TRBD2
size: .
V: TRBV7-9
J: TRBJ2-1
DNA: TGTGCCAGCAGCTTTCTCGCGGGAGGAAACAATGAGCAGTTCTTC
CDR3: CASSFLAGGNNEQFF

length: 14
D: TRBD1
size: .
V: TRBV5-8
J: TRBJ2-3
DNA: TGTGCCAGCAGCCCACAGGGGGCTAGGGGGGCGCAGTATTTT
CDR3: CASSPQGARGAQYF

length: 18
D: TRBD2
size: .
V: TRBV10-3
J: TRBJ2-2
DNA: TGTGCCATCAGTGGGCAGACTAGCGGGGCGGTGGGAACCGGGGAGCTGTTTTTT
CDR3: CAISGQTSGAVGTGELFF

length: 15
D: .
size: .
V: TRBV19
J: TRBJ1-5
DNA: TGTGCCAGTAGTATAGGCAGGGGAATCAGTCAGCCCCAGCATTTT
CDR3: CASSIGRGISQPQHF

length: 14
D: TRBD1
size: .
V: TRBV7-9
J: TRBJ2-3
DNA: TGTGCCAGCAGCTCGGCCGGGACAGCGGATACGCAGTATTTT
CDR3: CASSSAGTADTQYF

length: 16
D: TRBD1
size: .
V: TRBV7-8
J: TRBJ2-3
DNA: TGTGCCAGCAGCCCGGGACAGGGCGTGAGCACAGATACGCAGTATTTT
CDR3: CASSPGQGVSTDTQYF

length: 15
D: .
size: .
V: TRBV7-3
J: TRBJ1-1
DNA: TGTGCCAGCAGTTCCTCTCACGGCAGGGGCACTGAAGCTTTCTTT
CDR3: CASSSSHGRGTEAFF

length: 13
D: TRBD2
size: .
V: TRBV28
J: TRBJ2-7
DNA: TGTGCCAGCAAGGTGGGAGGGTCCTACGAGCAGTACTTC
CDR3: CASKVGGSYEQYF

length: 14
D: .
size: .
V: TRBV9
J: TRBJ2-7
DNA: TGTGCCAGCAGCGTAGGAGGACAGAGATACGAGCAGTACTTC
CDR3: CASSVGGQRYEQYF

length: 16
D: TRBD2
size: .
V: TRBV7-8
J: TRBJ2-2
DNA: TGTGCCAGCAGCTTAGCCGCTAGCGGGAACACCGGGGAGCTGTTTTTT
CDR3: CASSLAASGNTGELFF

length: 16
D: TRBD2
size: .
V: TRBV7-2
J: TRBJ2-2
DNA: TGTGCCAGCAGCGCGATAGCGGGAGTAAACACCGGGGAGCTGTTTTTT
CDR3: CASSAIAGVNTGELFF

length: 13
D: .
size: .
V: TRBV19
J: TRBJ1-3
DNA: TGTGCCACCGCCGGGGCTCATGGAAACACCATATATTTT
CDR3: CATAGAHGNTIYF

length: 11
D: .
size: .
V: TRBV20-1
J: TRBJ2-1
DNA: TGCAGTGCTAGAAGGGTCAATGAGCAGTTCTTC
CDR3: CSARRVNEQFF

length: 15
D: .
size: .
V: TRBV27
J: TRBJ2-7
DNA: TGTGCCAGCAGTTGGGACTCCCTATCACCCTACGAGCAGTACTTC
CDR3: CASSWDSLSPYEQYF

length: 12
D: .
size: .
V: TRBV27
J: TRBJ1-5
DNA: TGTGCCAGCAGTCCACTCAATCAGCCCCAGCATTTT
CDR3: CASSPLNQPQHF

length: 16
D: TRBD1
size: .
V: TRBV28
J: TRBJ1-5
DNA: TGTGCCAGCAGTTTATGGGCTACAGGGGCGGGTCAGCCCCAGCATTTT
CDR3: CASSLWATGAGQPQHF

length: 16
D: TRBD1
size: .
V: TRBV7-2
J: TRBJ2-1
DNA: TGTGCCAGCAGCTTAGCGACGACAGGGGAGGTCGATGAGCAGTTCTTC
CDR3: CASSLATTGEVDEQFF

length: 15
D: TRBD2
size: once
V: TRBV30
J: TRBJ2-1
DNA: TGTGCCTGGAGTCAGGGACTAGCGGAAACTAATGAGCAGTTCTTC
CDR3: CAWSQGLAETNEQFF

length: 14
D: .
size: .
V: TRBV2
J: TRBJ1-1
DNA: TGTGCCAGCAGTGGCCAAACACAGGGTACTGAAGCTTTCTTT
CDR3: CASSGQTQGTEAFF

length: 14
D: TRBD2
size: once
V: TRBV27
J: TRBJ2-7
DNA: TGTGCCAGCAACCCGCGGCGGGAGCTAAACGAGCAGTACTTC
CDR3: CASNPRRELNEQYF

length: 15
D: TRBD1
size: .
V: TRBV6-1
J: TRBJ2-7
DNA: TGTGCCAGCAGGCCCGACAGGGACGGACGCTACGAGCAGTACTTC
CDR3: CASRPDRDGRYEQYF

length: 17
D: .
size: .
V: TRBV7-9
J: TRBJ2-1
DNA: TGTGCCAGCAGCCCCGGGACAACGGGACTGAAGTACAATGAGCAGTTCTTC
CDR3: CASSPGTTGLKYNEQFF

length: 14
D: .
size: .
V: TRBV11-2
J: TRBJ2-1
DNA: TGTGCCAGCAGAGGGTATACGCACAGTGATGAGCAGTTCTTC
CDR3: CASRGYTHSDEQFF

length: 14
D: .
size: .
V: TRBV28
J: TRBJ1-1
DNA: TGTGCCAGCAGTTTCCACAGCTTGAACACTGAAGCTTTCTTT
CDR3: CASSFHSLNTEAFF

length: 13
D: .
size: .
V: TRBV28
J: TRBJ1-3
DNA: TGTGCCAGCAGTCAGCCCTCTGGAAACACCATATATTTT
CDR3: CASSQPSGNTIYF

length: 13
D: .
size: .
V: TRBV7-7
J: TRBJ2-5
DNA: TGTGCTAGCAGCCCACCAGGTGGAGAGACCCAGTACTTC
CDR3: CASSPPGGETQYF

length: 14
D: TRBD1
size: .
V: TRBV19
J: TRBJ1-1
DNA: TGTGCCAGTAGTCCCGACAGGGGAGGAACTGAAGCTTTCTTT
CDR3: CASSPDRGGTEAFF

length: 13
D: .
size: .
V: TRBV30
J: TRBJ1-2
DNA: TGTGCCTGGAGGACTACAGCTAACTATGGCTACACCTTC
CDR3: CAWRTTANYGYTF

length: 14
D: TRBD1
size: .
V: TRBV6-1
J: TRBJ1-4
DNA: TGTGCCAGCAGTGAGCAGGGGGGAGGCGAAAAACTGTTTTTT
CDR3: CASSEQGGGEKLFF

length: 17
D: .
size: .
V: TRBV30
J: TRBJ1-5
DNA: TGTGCCTGGAGTACCGGCCGGCCGGGCTCCCTCTATCAGCCCCAGCATTTT
CDR3: CAWSTGRPGSLYQPQHF

length: 12
D: .
size: .
V: TRBV6-5
J: TRBJ1-1
DNA: TGTGCCAGCAGTTATGTGGGTACTGAAGCTTTCTTT
CDR3: CASSYVGTEAFF

length: 14
D: .
size: .
V: TRBV7-3
J: TRBJ2-1
DNA: TGTGCCAGCAGTTCCGGGACGCCGTACAATGAGCAGTTCTTC
CDR3: CASSSGTPYNEQFF

length: 13
D: TRBD1
size: .
V: TRBV4-2
J: TRBJ2-7
DNA: TGTGCCAGCAGCCCCGGACAGGACTACGAGCAGTACTTC
CDR3: CASSPGQDYEQYF

length: 17
D: TRBD1
size: .
V: TRBV7-2
J: TRBJ2-3
DNA: TGTGCCAGCAGCAACCAAGGGACAGGGCCAATCACAGATACGCAGTATTTT
CDR3: CASSNQGTGPITDTQYF